Detailed here is one TCR beta chain. This sample was included in a study of long-term antiretroviral therapy in people with HIV. All donors provided no fewer than one pre-ART and no fewer than two post-ART PBMC samples. It was version v3.0 of the immunoSEQ assay that was run at survey level. Sequenced by immunoSEQ multiplex PCR; TCRdb stores in-frame clones only, minus some. The data contain some 33,000 clones, 97% of them singletons. The CDR3 sequence is 13 residues long. In germline, CDR1 is SGHAT, CDR2 FQDESV (reference sequence). Trimming cost V 5 bases and J 7 bases, with 14 bases left between them.

This chain joins TRBV11-1 and TRBJ1-1; D gene ambiguous. Specimen: unsorted PBMCs, collected 7.6 years after starting antiretroviral therapy. This TCR was recovered from a man in his thirties or forties with HIV. The CDR3 sequence: CASSPRFWGEAFF. The CDR3, as DNA: TGTGCCAGCAGCCCCCGTTTCTGGGGTGAAGCTTTCTTT. Using reference TRBV11-1 and TRBJ1-1 for the parts outside the CDR3, the full variable domain is EAEVAQSPRYKITEKSQAVAFWCDPISGHATLYWYRQILGQGPELLVQFQDESVVDDSQLPKDRFSAERLKGVDSTLKIQPAELGDSAMYLCASSPRFWGEAFFGQGTRLTVV.